These 24 T cell receptor beta chains were all obtained from the same sample, sequenced in a study of T cell responses to AZD1222 COVID-19 vaccine. TCRdb's table, derived via immunoSEQ multiplex PCR, lists solely in-frame clones and lacks some. The sample holds 130,000 or so clones, about nine tenths seen once. The sample here was peripheral blood, taken on day 0 of AZD1222 vaccination. The receptors were sampled from an adult in good health.

The gene calls are TRBV6-5 and TRBJ1-5, with TRBD1 as a possible D gene (6 bases). V was trimmed by 6 bases and J by 0 bases, leaving 12 bases between them. Germline V gene lookup returns CDR1 MNHEY and CDR2 SVGAGI. This CDR3 has 15 residues. CDR3: CASRIQGNSNQPQHF. CDR3 DNA sequence: TGTGCCAGCAGGATTCAGGGGAATAGCAATCAGCCCCAGCATTTT.

The rearrangement joins TRBV5-1 to TRBJ1-1; D unclear. Germline V lookup: CDR1 SGHRS, CDR2 YFSETQ. This CDR3 comprises 14 residues. Trimming stripped 0 bases from V and 6 bases from J, with 12 bases between. The CDR3 DNA reads as TGCGCCAGCAGCTTGGAGGGAACAGCCGCTGAAGCTTTCTTT. It encodes CASSLEGTAAEAFF.

The chain links TRBV19 to TRBJ1-1, with 7 bases aligning to TRBD1. The CDR3 has 16 amino acids. In germline, CDR1 is LNHDA, CDR2 SQIVND (reference sequence). The V segment lost 5 bases and the J segment 1 base; nucleotides outside the gene matches: 10. Here the CDR3 DNA reads TGTGCCAGTAGTCCCCGAGACAGGGCCTGGAACACTGAAGCTTTCTTT. Protein: CASSPRDRAWNTEAFF.

The chain recombines TRBV11-3 with TRBJ1-3; D call uncertain. The CDR3 spans 12 residues. Trimming removed 6 bases from V and 4 bases from J, with 7 bases in between. Germline loops: CDR1 SGHNT, CDR2 YENEEA. CDR3 residues: CASSQGGNTIYF. The DNA for the CDR3 is TGTGCCAGCAGTCAAGGGGGAAACACCATATATTTT.

The chain carries TRBV18 and TRBJ1-1; D not resolved. The CDR3 spans 15 residues. Trimming cost V 3 bases and J 0 bases, with 11 bases left between them. The germline V gene has CDR1 KGHSH and CDR2 LQKENI. The DNA of the CDR3 is TGTGCCAGCTCACCTTTTGATGGGTTGAACACTGAAGCTTTCTTT. Translated, it gives CASSPFDGLNTEAFF.

The chain has TRBV7-3 and TRBJ1-6; D gene uncertain. V lost 5 bases and J lost 7, with 24 bases in between. CDR1 and CDR2 (germline): SGHTA, FQGTGA. CDR3 size: 18 residues. This CDR3 reads CASSLFPYTAAGNSPLHF. CDR3 DNA sequence: TGTGCCAGCAGCCTATTTCCGTACACGGCAGCGGGGAATTCACCCCTCCACTTT.

The chain is built from TRBV11-3 and TRBJ2-3, with a weak D call TRBD2 (6 bases). In germline, CDR1 is SGHNT, CDR2 YENEEA. The CDR3 runs to 13 residues. The V gene lost 5 bases and the J gene lost 0 bases, with 6 bases spanning the gap. The chain's CDR3 is CASSRESTDTQYF. CDR3 DNA: TGTGCCAGCAGCCGGGAGAGCACAGATACGCAGTATTTT.

The chain has TRBV30 and TRBJ1-6; no firm D call. Between the trimmed V and J ends, which lost 0 bases and 7 bases, there was a span of 10 bases. The CDR3 is 14 amino acids. From germline, CDR1 is GTSNPN and CDR2 SVGIG (reference sequence). The CDR3 nucleotides are TGTGCCTGGAGTGTCGGATTGTTGAATTCACCCCTCCACTTT. Its translation: CAWSVGLLNSPLHF.

The DNA of the CDR3 is TGTGCCAGCAGCGAGGGACAGGTTAGCAATCAGCCCCAGCATTTT. As protein: CASSEGQVSNQPQHF. V gene TRBV6-5 combines with J gene TRBJ1-5; 8 bases map to TRBD1. V lost 6 bases, J lost 0 bases, and 4 bases stayed unmatched. The CDR3 has 15 residues. Germline V lookup: CDR1 MNHEY, CDR2 SVGAGI.

The V call is TRBV18, the J call TRBJ2-7; 10 bases map to TRBD2. V lost 6 bases, J lost 6 bases, and 8 bases stayed unmatched. The length of the CDR3 is 14 residues. The V gene's germline CDR1 is KGHSH and CDR2 LQKENI. CDR3: CASSTAGGPLEQYF. The CDR3 DNA reads TGTGCCAGCTCCACAGCGGGGGGGCCTCTCGAGCAGTACTTC.

The chain carries TRBV6-5 and TRBJ1-6; no clear D gene. This CDR3 comprises 14 residues. Trimming cost V 8 bases and J 5 bases, with 13 bases left between them. Germline V lookup: CDR1 MNHEY, CDR2 SVGAGI. In DNA form, the CDR3 reads TGTGCCAGCCGTACGGGCCTGGATAATTCACCCCTCCACTTT. Translating gives CASRTGLDNSPLHF.

This chain joins TRBV2 and TRBJ2-1; tentative D call: TRBD2 (6 bases). The CDR3 has 13 amino acids. Germline CDR1 reads SNHLY; CDR2 reads FYNNEI. Trimming stripped 4 bases from V and 4 bases from J, with 8 bases between. Here the CDR3 reads CASSGDSYNEQFF. The DNA of the CDR3 is TGTGCCAGCAGTGGGGACTCTTACAATGAGCAGTTCTTC.

The rearrangement uses TRBV6-5 and TRBJ1-2; 9 bases align to TRBD1. This CDR3 contains 15 residues. V was pared by 2 bases and J by 2 bases, with 3 bases of the junction left unmatched. The germline CDR1 and CDR2 sequences are MNHEY and SVGAGI. The DNA of the CDR3 is TGTGCCAGCAGTTACGACAGGGGGGGGAACTATGGCTACACCTTC. Protein sequence: CASSYDRGGNYGYTF.

This clone was counted at least ten times. The chain joins TRBV7-9 to TRBJ2-5; TRBD2 aligns across 7 bases. This CDR3 comprises 15 residues. Germline values: CDR1 SEHNR, CDR2 FQNEAQ (reference sequence). Germline trimming cut 5 bases from V and 4 bases from J; bases unmatched to any gene: 10. The CDR3 region has the DNA TGTGCCAGCAGCGTCGGTGGCGGGGGTGGAGAGACCCAGTACTTC. It codes for CASSVGGGGGETQYF.

This clone has a handful of counts. The V gene is TRBV7-2, the J gene TRBJ2-3, with TRBD2 identical over 9 bases. Per germline, CDR1 SGHTA and CDR2 FQGNSA. Trimming removed 1 base from V and 2 bases from J; junction bases left unmatched: 7. The CDR3 length is 17 residues. The chain's CDR3 is CASSLGLAGTHTDTQYF. CDR3 DNA: TGTGCCAGCAGCTTAGGGCTAGCGGGGACCCACACAGATACGCAGTATTTT.

DNA of the CDR3: TGTGCCAGCAGCCTAACAGATTCCTACGAGCAGTACTTC. Its translation is CASSLTDSYEQYF. This chain joins TRBV11-1 and TRBJ2-7; no firm D call. The V end lost 5 bases, the J end lost 1 base, and 9 bases lay between the germline ends. CDR1 and CDR2 (germline): SGHAT, FQDESV (reference sequence). The CDR3 is made up of 13 amino acids.

The rearrangement links TRBV9 to TRBJ2-7; 7 bases line up with TRBD1. The CDR3 covers 14 residues. Losses at the gene ends were 4 bases for V and 4 bases for J; bases not matched to a gene: 8. In germline, CDR1 is SGDLS, CDR2 YYNGEE. CDR3: CASSLGQERYEQYF. CDR3 bases: TGTGCCAGCAGCCTCGGACAGGAGAGATACGAGCAGTACTTC. Based on the CDR3 plus reference TRBV9 and TRBJ2-7, the full variable domain is DSGVTQTPKHLITATGQRVTLRCSPRSGDLSVYWYQQSLDQGLQFLIQYYNGEERAKGNILERFSAQQFPDLHSELNLSSLELGDSALYFCASSLGQERYEQYFGPGTRLTVT.

The CDR3 sequence: CASSRGQGESDTQYF. DNA of the CDR3: TGTGCCAGCAGCCGAGGACAGGGAGAGTCGGATACGCAGTATTTT. V usage is TRBV13 and J usage is TRBJ2-3; 8 nucleotides align to TRBD1. J lost 6 bases, V lost 5 bases, and 10 bases had no gene match. The CDR3 has 15 amino acids. CDR1 is PRHDT, CDR2 FYEKMQ, per germline (reference sequence).

V usage is TRBV11-2 and J usage is TRBJ1-2; D is unresolved. V was cut by 5 bases and J by 1 base, with 14 bases left in between. Germline assignment: CDR1 SGHAT and CDR2 FQNNGV. The CDR3 is 15 amino acids. The CDR3 reads CASSRWTDFNYGYTF. The CDR3 DNA is TGTGCCAGCAGCAGATGGACGGATTTTAACTATGGCTACACCTTC.

This chain uses TRBV20-1 with TRBJ1-3; 7 bases map to TRBD1. CDR3 length: 14 residues. V lost 3 bases, J lost 0 bases, and 2 bases stayed unmatched. Looked up from germline, CDR1 is DFQATT and CDR2 is SNEGSKA (reference sequence). The CDR3 DNA sequence: TGCAGTGCTAGTGCAGGGGGCTCTGGAAACACCATATATTTT. This encodes CSASAGGSGNTIYF.

The chain links TRBV11-3 to TRBJ2-7; no reliable D call. Per the germline V gene, CDR1 is SGHNT and CDR2 is YENEEA. Trimming pared 5 bases from V and 3 bases from J, leaving 8 bases between. CDR3 length: 12 amino acids. This CDR3 is CASSQKGYEQYF. DNA of the CDR3: TGTGCCAGCAGCCAAAAGGGCTACGAGCAGTACTTC.

The CDR3, as DNA: TGTGCCAGCACAGGGGAAAGTCAGCCCCAGCATTTT. It is translated as CASTGESQPQHF. The chain employs TRBV2 and TRBJ1-5; a weak D match, TRBD1 (6 bases). V lost 7 bases and J lost 6, with 10 bases in between. Germline V CDR1 and CDR2: SNHLY, FYNNEI. CDR3 length: 12 amino acids.

For the CDR3, the DNA is TGTGCCTGCCGAAGACAGGGGAACACTGAAGCTTTCTTT. Its translation: CACRRQGNTEAFF. The chain couples TRBV2 to TRBJ1-1; 7 bases align to TRBD1. The J segment lost 1 base and the V segment lost 11 bases, leaving 7 bases of the junction unmatched. CDR3 length: 13 residues. CDR1 is SNHLY, CDR2 FYNNEI, per germline.

The chain is built from TRBV6-1 and TRBJ1-6; perhaps TRBD1 as D (5 bases). The germline V gene has CDR1 MNHNS and CDR2 SASEGT. Trimming took off 3 bases at V and 11 bases at J, with 5 bases between the two ends. CDR3 length: 11 residues. The CDR3 coding sequence is TGTGCCAGCAGTGAGGGGGCACCCCTCCACTTT. Protein sequence: CASSEGAPLHF.